This entry describes one T cell receptor (beta chain). This clonotype occurred many times. What this receptor recognizes is not known. No base qualities exist here, and no much larger clone lies one base off it. The library was obtained by PCR. This sample was sequenced with an Illumina HiSeq 4000. Bulk TCR libraries were prepared as previously described, using TCR primers listed in Table S5. The Qiagen AllPrep DNA/RNA kit was used to purify total RNA. Before analysis, reads from multiple sequencing runs of one library were combined. On the authors' methods: Reads were retained only if their TCR constant sequence matched exactly, and those retained reads were trimmed to 150 nt and grouped according to their 12-nt molecular barcodes. Within each barcode group, reads were sub-clustered at a 15% Levenshtein threshold, and quality-weighted consensus sequences were built per RNA molecule. Non-functional sequences were filtered out, along with any lower-count sequence sitting one edit away from another sequence. Based on a fit of two negative binomial distributions, barcode sub-clusters having less than 20% of the maximum read count were discarded. TCRdb's own reprocessing of the public reads used fastp at Q25 and MiXCR and kept productive beta chains. One record per CDR3 amino acid sequence lists the most common genes and DNA. The V and J calls were not made by the authors but by TCRdb's processing. In all, the sample holds about 640,000 distinct CDR3 sequences, and just under 20% of those were seen once. Under 0.95% of the sample lies in the top ten.

Libraries of naive CD8 T cells were built from anywhere between roughly 19,000 and 1,000,000 sorted cells, with 10%, 30% or 50% of the purified RNA used. Naive CD8 T cells, defined as CD8+CD4-CCR7+CD45RA+, were FACS-sorted into RLT Plus buffer on a BD FACSAria II. To test detection sensitivity, Jurkat RNA equal to ten TCR copies was added to samples of about 18,000-1,100,000 naive CD8 T cells. CD8 T cells were enriched using RosetteSep CD8+ T Cell Enrichment Cocktail and Ficoll-Paque, and the enriched cells then underwent ACK red cell lysis. This sample is part of a study of molecular identifiers for immune sequencing clone quantification (dated by TCRdb to 2017 to 2018). With respect to the entire study: For a replicate experiment, the RNA from either approximately 20,000 or 100,000 naive CD8 T cells was divided into five aliquots, and four of those aliquots went on to sequencing. This methods study used CD8 T cells to benchmark TCR RNA copy counting and molecular-identifier clustering-based TCR repertoire sequencing (MIDCIRS).

CDR1 and CDR2 are read off the germline V gene as SQVTM and ANQGSEA. Counted from cysteine to phenylalanine, this CDR3 has 12 amino acids. This entry keeps only the CDR3 DNA: 36 bases, framed from base 1. The junction shows trimming of 5 bases on V and 9 bases on J, and the gene matches do not reach 7 bases of it. What the work shows at the level of the full study, not this receptor alone: Spiked-in Jurkat TCR RNA equivalent to a single cell was reported to be detectable even among 980,000 or so naive CD8 T cells. About 3 recovered TCR RNA copies per cell were obtained by modeling, versus around 10 by digital PCR, implying a capture efficiency of about 30%. When barcode sub-clustering was left out, chimeric consensus sequences inflated TCR diversity, with chimeras reaching as high as 47%. Naive libraries contained spiked-in Jurkat TCR RNA (more than nine copies' worth), which is not part of the donor repertoire. Highly expanded clone sizes could be underestimated because identical TCR molecules may share a barcode. In CMV-specific effector cells, clones with more than 20 RNA copies contained over 99% of molecules, whereas in naive cells such clones contained under 1% of molecules.

What was sequenced was naive CD8+ T cells from blood, with Jurkat cell RNA spiked in. This specimen's cell subset or site label, interpreted: FACS-sorted CD8+CD4-CCR7+CD45RA+ naive T cells. The sequence was obtained from a human donor in good health. Some libraries in this study had Jurkat cell RNA spiked in. The chain is assembled from TRBV29-1 and TRBJ2-1; 7 middle bases align to TRBD1. The DNA sequence follows: TGCAGCGTTTGGACAGGTCAGGCTGAGCAGTTCTTC. This encodes CSVWTGQAEQFF.